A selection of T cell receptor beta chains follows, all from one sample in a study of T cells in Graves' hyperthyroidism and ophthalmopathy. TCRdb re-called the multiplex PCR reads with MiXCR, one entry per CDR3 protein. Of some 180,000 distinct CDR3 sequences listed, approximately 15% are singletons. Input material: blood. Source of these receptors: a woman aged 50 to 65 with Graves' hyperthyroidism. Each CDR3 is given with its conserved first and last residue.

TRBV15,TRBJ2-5,CATSTRTGGAETQYF
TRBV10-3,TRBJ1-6,CAISGQNNSPLHF
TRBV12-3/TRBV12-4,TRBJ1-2,CASSFTTGSYGYTF
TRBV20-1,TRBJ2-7,CSARDVPGQGSYEQYF
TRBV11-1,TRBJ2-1,CASSLLGTGTYNEQFF
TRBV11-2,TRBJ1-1,CASSFGDRLRNTEAFF
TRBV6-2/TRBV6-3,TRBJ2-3,CASSYSSGRASPDTQYF
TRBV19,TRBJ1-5,CASSISLGLYSNQPQHF
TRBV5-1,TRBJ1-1,CASSLRTGGENTEAFF
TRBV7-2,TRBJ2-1,CASSLERRNEQFF
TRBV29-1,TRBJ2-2,CSAVAGPTNTGELFF
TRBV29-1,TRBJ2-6,CSVEDNNSGANVLTF
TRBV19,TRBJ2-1,CASKDITYNKQFF
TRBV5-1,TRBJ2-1,CASSFSKGGPYNEQFF
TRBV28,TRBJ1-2,CASSLQGPYGYTF
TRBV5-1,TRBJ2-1,CASSPVGETYNEQFF
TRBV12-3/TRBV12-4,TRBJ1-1,CASRIQALTEAFF
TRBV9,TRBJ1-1,CASSVAGREEQAFF
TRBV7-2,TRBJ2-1,CASSYLRSGGRSYNEQFF
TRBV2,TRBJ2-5,CASTLQRGEEETQYF
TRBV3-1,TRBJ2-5,CASSQGSLGPGGETQYF
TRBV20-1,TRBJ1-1,CSAREGPDRANTEAFF
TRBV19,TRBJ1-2,CATRELGYTF
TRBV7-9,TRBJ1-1,CASSLPTQGEAFF
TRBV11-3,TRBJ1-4,CASSQDLMVLRANEKLFF
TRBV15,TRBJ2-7,CATSPQGYEQYF
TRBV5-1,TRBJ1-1,CASSLAQMNTEAFF
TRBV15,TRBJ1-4,CATSIHRDEKLFF
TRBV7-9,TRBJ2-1,CASIPLRGVKFF
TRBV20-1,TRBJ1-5,CSAGEVRGPRSPQHF
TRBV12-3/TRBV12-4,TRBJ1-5,CASSSLGPQHF
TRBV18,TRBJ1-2,CASSPPTAVYGYTF
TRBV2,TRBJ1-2,CASSRQGNYGYTF
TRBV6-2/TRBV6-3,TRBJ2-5,CASRSRLAGVETQYF
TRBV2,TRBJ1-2,CASRMTGPYGYTF
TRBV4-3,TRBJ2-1,CASAVGNEQFF
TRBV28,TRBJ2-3,CASSLLGDSDTQYF
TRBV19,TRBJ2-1,CASSIVDYNEQFF
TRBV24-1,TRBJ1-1,CATSDLVDTEAFF
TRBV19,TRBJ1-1,CASRMGGGVNTEAFF
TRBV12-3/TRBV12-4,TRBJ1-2,CASSPGQGVRTTGYTF
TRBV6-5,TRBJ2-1,CASSYGAGANNGQFF
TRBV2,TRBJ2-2,CASSPQGARTGELFF